This T cell receptor beta chain is drawn from a study of blood T cell repertoires in COVID-19. The overall study: Donors in the United States, Italy and Spain gave samples during acute or convalescent COVID-19. T cells, B-cell-depleted T cells, or PBMCs supplied cDNA or gDNA.

In the original workflow: Amplification with reference gene primers provided the estimates of nucleated cell counts. Some clones are missing from TCRdb's copy, which holds only in-frame ones; the method was immunoSEQ multiplex PCR. That table furnishes V, J and clone size, whereas the DNA furnished D and trimming. The sample lists about 220,000 clones; 70% to 90% were seen once. This TCR was sampled from a human donor in a cohort sampled during active COVID-19. Sample: peripheral blood.

CDR3 region: CASIAGYSYNEQFF. CDR3 bases: TGTGCCAGCATTGCGGGGTACTCCTACAATGAGCAGTTCTTC. This chain links TRBV6-5 with TRBJ2-1, with D possibly matching TRBD2 (6 bases). Germline V gives CDR1 MNHEY, CDR2 SVGAGI. The V end lost 7 bases, the J end lost 0 bases, and 10 bases lay between the germline ends. The length of the CDR3 is 14 residues.